Listed here is a single T cell receptor (beta chain). Antigen unknown. This CDR3 comprises 14 residues. Looked up from germline, CDR1 is SEHNR and CDR2 is FQNEAQ (reference sequence). V dropped 5 bases and J dropped 3; count of bases not matched to a gene: 6. These data belong to a study of radiotherapy plus CTLA-4 blockade in lung cancer. Whole-study context: Objective response was observed in roughly a sixth of patients, and disease control in roughly 31%.

Assay used: immunoSEQ multiplex PCR; TCRdb lists only in-frame clones, some missing. Altogether 85,000 to 130,000 clones are present, around 85% being singletons, with the ten largest covering approximately 2.5%. Regarding the study as a whole: TCR clones originating in tumors grew in number in blood after radiotherapy plus ipilimumab.

Patients in the study, people with chemo-refractory metastatic non-small-cell lung cancer, received focal radiation plus ipilimumab CTLA-4 blockade. The chain has TRBV7-9 and TRBJ2-7; the match to TRBD1 covers 8 bases. The receptor was isolated from a human donor with non-small cell lung cancer that progressed on radiotherapy plus ipilimumab. Some clones in this sample may be carry-over from other donors' samples. The specimen was peripheral blood, collected from a patient treated with radiotherapy plus ipilimumab. CDR3 sequence reads: CASSPVTGDYEQYF. The CDR3 DNA sequence: TGTGCCAGCAGCCCCGTGACAGGGGACTACGAGCAGTACTTC.